The sequence of this T cell receptor (beta chain) was determined in a study of T cell changes during pregnancy in multiple sclerosis. Produced via immunoSEQ multiplex PCR; TCRdb's table is partial and in-frame only. The sample has around 60,000 clones, more than 85% seen once. The germline gives CDR1 SGHRS, CDR2 YFSETQ. Trimming pared 0 bases from V and 11 bases from J, leaving 20 bases between. This CDR3 comprises 15 residues. The sequencing used peripheral blood, collected in the third trimester of pregnancy. The TCR originated in a female donor in good health, enrolled as a control in a pregnancy study. The rearrangement links TRBV5-1 to TRBJ1-1; the D is unclear. In DNA form, the CDR3 reads TGCGCCAGCAGCTTGGTAGGGATGGGGAGCCCTCCGGCTTTCTTT. It specifies CASSLVGMGSPPAFF.